The clone carrying this TCR beta chain was recorded once. The CDR3 has 13 residues. The germline CDR1 and CDR2 sequences are LNHDA and SQIVND (reference sequence). V gave up 5 bases and J gave up 0 bases, with 5 bases separating them. The data stem from a study of T cell changes during pregnancy in multiple sclerosis. TCRdb's copy holds only in-frame clones and misses some; the assay was immunoSEQ multiplex PCR. Here the sample spans tens of thousands of clones, just over 90% being singletons. The clonotype comes from a female donor with multiple sclerosis, enrolled in a pregnancy study. The genes are TRBV19 and TRBJ2-4; D gene uncertain. This material consisted of peripheral blood, taken in the third trimester of pregnancy. The CDR3 DNA reads as TGTGCCAGTAGTCCCCTAGCCAAAAACATTCAGTACTTC. It yields the protein CASSPLAKNIQYF.